The 26 T cell receptor beta chains listed next were all sequenced from one sample in a study of human versus mouse CDR3 diversity and MHC coevolution. The method was immunoSEQ multiplex PCR; TCRdb's version includes in-frame clones alone and lacks a portion of them. The sample lists roughly 81,000 clones; over 85% were seen once. Input material: naive CD4+ T cells from blood. Subset meaning: CD45RO-negative CD62L-positive naive CD4 T cells. The receptors shown here come from a person between 25 and 70 years old in good health.

The chain recombines TRBV5-4 with TRBJ2-1; TRBD2 agrees at 9 bases. Germline V gene lookup returns CDR1 SGHNT and CDR2 YYREEE (reference sequence). This CDR3 is built from 16 residues. Trimming took 5 bases from V and 1 from J; bases not matched to a gene: 7. The DNA for the CDR3 is TGTGCCAGCAGTCGGGCGGGGGGGTTTTCCTACAATGAGCAGTTCTTC. Translation: CASSRAGGFSYNEQFF. Looking up the rest from reference TRBV5-4 and TRBJ2-1 gives the full variable domain: ETGVTQSPTHLIKTRGQQVTLRCSSQSGHNTVSWYQQALGQGPQFIFQYYREEENGRGNFPPRFSGLQFPNYSSELNVNALELDDSALYLCASSRAGGFSYNEQFFGPGTRLTVL.

The chain combines TRBV9 with TRBJ1-4; the D gene is possibly TRBD1 (6 bases). CDR3 length: 18 residues. Germline values: CDR1 SGDLS, CDR2 YYNGEE. Trimming left V 4 bases short and J 0 bases short, with 19 bases between. The CDR3 spells CASSSSSRGSATNEKLFF. The DNA for the CDR3 is TGTGCCAGCAGCTCAAGTTCCAGGGGTTCTGCAACTAATGAAAAACTGTTTTTT.

The chain joins TRBV2 to TRBJ1-1; possible D gene TRBD1, 6 bases. This CDR3 spans 16 amino acids. V lost 4 bases, J lost 0 bases, and 15 bases lay in between. Germline V gene data show CDR1 as SNHLY and CDR2 as FYNNEI. CDR3 amino acids: CASSVQGHTMNTEAFF. CDR3 bases: TGTGCCAGCAGTGTACAGGGTCACACTATGAACACTGAAGCTTTCTTT.

The chain carries TRBV6-5 and TRBJ1-2; 7 nucleotides line up with TRBD1. This CDR3 is built from 15 residues. In germline, CDR1 is MNHEY, CDR2 SVGAGI. The V and J ends lost 4 bases and 0 bases, in that order; junction bases with no gene match: 5. CDR3 residues: CASSSRQGANYGYTF. The CDR3 bases are TGTGCCAGCAGTTCCAGACAGGGAGCTAACTATGGCTACACCTTC.

The chain combines TRBV6-1 with TRBJ2-4; 10 bases are shared with TRBD2. CDR3 length equals 18 residues. Looked up from germline, CDR1 is MNHNS and CDR2 is SASEGT. V shed 0 bases, J shed 6 bases, and the junction held 11 bases outside the gene matches. This chain's CDR3 is CASSEAGASGGGTNIQYF. In DNA, the CDR3 is TGTGCCAGCAGTGAAGCTGGGGCTAGCGGGGGAGGGACAAACATTCAGTACTTC.

J is TRBJ2-7 and V is TRBV6-6; 8 nucleotides line up with TRBD1. The J segment lost 3 bases and the V segment lost 5 bases, leaving 3 bases of the junction unmatched. The CDR3 loop spans 13 amino acids. Germline CDR1 MNHNY, CDR2 SVGAGI (reference sequence). CDR3 protein: CASSMDRDYEQYF. CDR3 DNA: TGTGCCAGCAGTATGGACAGGGACTACGAGCAGTACTTC.

The chain is built from TRBV6-5 and TRBJ2-7; D might be TRBD1 (5 bases). Trimming removed 6 bases from V and 2 bases from J, with 11 bases in between. The CDR3 sequence is 13 residues long. Germline CDR1 is MNHEY and CDR2 is SVGAGI. Written as DNA, the CDR3 is TGTGCCAGCAGCTCAGGGCAAACCTACGAGCAGTACTTC. Translation: CASSSGQTYEQYF.

The chain has TRBV6-9 and TRBJ2-7, with 8 bases lining up with TRBD1. V shed 4 bases and J 6 bases; nucleotides not matched to a gene: 8. Germline CDR1 is MNHGY and CDR2 is SVAAGI. The CDR3 totals 14 residues. The CDR3 is CASSFGRGRGEQYF. In DNA form, the CDR3 reads TGTGCCAGCAGTTTCGGCAGGGGGCGAGGCGAGCAGTACTTC.

This rearrangement joins TRBV11-3 to TRBJ1-1; 7 bases are shared with TRBD1. The trim removed 5 bases at V and 0 bases at J, leaving 6 bases unmatched. CDR1 and CDR2 (germline): SGHNT, YENEEA. This CDR3 comprises 15 residues. The CDR3: CASSQGTAMNTEAFF. The CDR3 DNA reads as TGTGCCAGCAGCCAGGGGACAGCCATGAACACTGAAGCTTTCTTT.

The chain carries TRBV7-9 and TRBJ1-4; the D gene is possibly TRBD1 (5 bases). Germline V lookup: CDR1 SEHNR, CDR2 FQNEAQ (reference sequence). This CDR3 spans 15 amino acids. The V end lost 3 bases, the J end lost 8 bases, and 16 bases lay between the germline ends. The CDR3 region is CASSLGSTGGEKLFF. DNA for the CDR3: TGTGCCAGCAGCTTGGGCTCAACGGGGGGGGAAAAACTGTTTTTT.

This clone was counted a few times. The chain links TRBV5-4 to TRBJ1-3, with 8 bases fitting TRBD1. With 2 bases clipped from V and 2 bases from J, the junction kept 0 bases outside the gene matches. Germline values: CDR1 SGHNT, CDR2 YYREEE (reference sequence). The CDR3 is 14 residues long. CDR3 sequence reads: CASSLQGAGNTIYF. Written as DNA, the CDR3 is TGTGCCAGCAGCTTACAGGGGGCTGGAAACACCATATATTTT.

The chain carries TRBV19 and TRBJ2-2, with D uncertain. V was shortened by 1 base and J by 4 bases, with 10 bases between the two germline ends. The length of the CDR3 is 15 residues. Per the germline V gene, CDR1 is LNHDA and CDR2 is SQIVND (reference sequence). CDR3 bases: TGTGCCAGTAGTATAGCCCATATAGCCACCGGGGAGCTGTTTTTT. Translated, it gives CASSIAHIATGELFF.

In this sample, this clone turned up once. This chain connects TRBV19 to TRBJ2-7, with 7 bases aligning to TRBD1. Per the germline V gene, CDR1 is LNHDA and CDR2 is SQIVND (reference sequence). V shed 4 bases and J 0 bases; nucleotides not matched to a gene: 6. CDR3 length: 15 amino acids. The CDR3 DNA is TGTGCCAGTAGTAGTACAGGGGTCGGCTCCTACGAGCAGTACTTC. Translation: CASSSTGVGSYEQYF.

This clone was recorded a few times. The rearrangement joins TRBV10-3 to TRBJ2-7; a possible D gene is TRBD2 (6 bases). The CDR3 extends over 13 amino acids. Germline CDR1 reads ENHRY; CDR2 reads SYGVKD. The ends were cut back, 11 bases at V and 7 bases at J, with 21 bases in the middle. The CDR3 loop is CAVRRASVGEQYF. CDR3 nucleotides: TGTGCCGTGCGGAGGGCATCAGTCGGGGAGCAGTACTTC.

The gene calls are TRBV18 and TRBJ2-4; 10 nucleotides match TRBD1. The CDR3 loop spans 15 amino acids. Germline-derived CDR1 and CDR2 are KGHSH and LQKENI. Trimming removed 8 bases from V and 2 bases from J; junction bases left unmatched: 6. CDR3 DNA: TGTGCCAGCCGACCGGGACAGGGGACCAAAAACATTCAGTACTTC. Protein sequence: CASRPGQGTKNIQYF.

The chain couples TRBV6-5 to TRBJ2-7, with 13 bases fitting TRBD2. Germline CDR1 reads MNHEY; CDR2 reads SVGAGI. V dropped 8 bases and J dropped 4; count of bases not matched to a gene: 2. This CDR3 comprises 13 residues. The CDR3 loop reads CASSGLAGYEQYF. CDR3 DNA sequence: TGTGCCAGCTCGGGACTAGCGGGGTACGAGCAGTACTTC.

This sequence joins TRBV27 and TRBJ2-7; 7 bases align to TRBD2. CDR1 MNHEY and CDR2 SMNVEV come from the germline V gene (reference sequence). V lost 0 bases to trimming and J lost 3 bases; unmatched junction nucleotides: 8. The CDR3 covers 16 residues. CDR3 protein: CASSLSPSGGVYEQYF. The CDR3 nucleotides read TGTGCCAGCAGTTTATCGCCTAGCGGTGGAGTCTACGAGCAGTACTTC.

This CDR3 is CASLNSPNTEAFF. CDR3 in DNA: TGCGCCAGCCTGAACAGCCCGAACACTGAAGCTTTCTTT. V usage is TRBV5-1 and J usage is TRBJ1-1; D is ambiguous. Deletions cut 7 bases from V and 1 base from J, with 11 bases between. The CDR3 extends over 13 amino acids. Per the germline V gene, CDR1 is SGHRS and CDR2 is YFSETQ.

V is TRBV7-9 and J is TRBJ2-7; 14 bases are a match to TRBD2. The V and J ends lost 4 bases and 2 bases, in that order; junction bases with no gene match: 7. The CDR3 runs to 17 residues. Germline V gene sequence: CDR1 SEHNR, CDR2 FQNEAQ (reference sequence). CDR3 DNA: TGTGCCAGCAGCTGGGGGGGACTAGCGGGAGAAACCTACGAGCAGTACTTC. It translates to CASSWGGLAGETYEQYF. The full variable domain, with the rest looked up from reference TRBV7-9 and TRBJ2-7, is DTGVSQNPRHKITKRGQNVTFRCDPISEHNRLYWYRQTLGQGPEFLTYFQNEAQLEKSRLLSDRFSAERPKGSFSTLEIQRTEQGDSAMYLCASSWGGLAGETYEQYFGPGTRLTVT.

The chain combines TRBV28 with TRBJ1-1, with TRBD1 as a possible D gene (5 bases). This CDR3 contains 12 residues. Germline values: CDR1 MDHEN, CDR2 SYDVKM. Trimming left V 6 bases short and J 3 bases short, with 8 bases between. CDR3 nucleotides: TGTGCCAGCAGAGGGGCTCACACTGAAGCTTTCTTT. Translation: CASRGAHTEAFF.

V is TRBV12-5 and J is TRBJ1-5; D remains unclear. The V end was cut by 2 bases, the J end by 6 bases, with 8 bases between. The germline V gene has CDR1 LGHNT and CDR2 FRNRAP. The CDR3 has 13 amino acids. Here the CDR3 DNA reads TGTGCTAGTGGTTTGAGCCCCGTTCAGCCCCAGCATTTT. Translation gives CASGLSPVQPQHF.

The chain has TRBV5-6 and TRBJ1-5, with no clear D. Looked up from germline, CDR1 is SGHDT and CDR2 is YYEEEE. Between the trimmed V and J ends, which lost 4 bases and 0 bases, there was a span of 11 bases. CDR3 length: 15 amino acids. CDR3 in DNA: TGTGCCAGCAGCCCCTTTCGGGATAGCAATCAGCCCCAGCATTTT. Encoded protein: CASSPFRDSNQPQHF. Full variable domain (missing parts from reference TRBV5-6 and TRBJ1-5): DAGVTQSPTHLIKTRGQQVTLRCSPKSGHDTVSWYQQALGQGPQFIFQYYEEEERQRGNFPDRFSGHQFPNYSSELNVNALLLGDSALYLCASSPFRDSNQPQHFGDGTRLSIL.

J is TRBJ1-2 and V is TRBV27; 7 nucleotides match TRBD1. The V gene end was trimmed by 8 bases and the J gene end by 7 bases; junction bases not matched to a gene: 7. This CDR3 comprises 12 residues. From germline, CDR1 is MNHEY and CDR2 SMNVEV (reference sequence). The CDR3 DNA is TGTGCCAGCCGACAGGGCCCCCGTGGCTACACCTTC. Encoded protein: CASRQGPRGYTF.

This chain links TRBV29-1 with TRBJ1-5; D is unresolved. Per germline, CDR1 SQVTM and CDR2 ANQGSEA. Trimming removed 4 bases at V and 6 bases at J, with 10 bases between. There are 12 residues in the CDR3. The CDR3, as DNA: TGCAGCGTTGGGAGGGAGGGTCAGCCCCAGCATTTT. This gives the protein CSVGREGQPQHF. The whole variable domain, filled in from reference TRBV29-1 and TRBJ1-5, reads SAVISQKPSRDICQRGTSLTIQCQVDSQVTMMFWYRQQPGQSLTLIATANQGSEATYESGFVIDKFPISRPNLTFSTLTVSNMSPEDSSIYLCSVGREGQPQHFGDGTRLSIL.

This chain uses TRBV2 with TRBJ2-7; D uncertain. This CDR3 has 10 residues. Deletions cut 5 bases from V and 3 bases from J, with 2 bases between. The germline V gene has CDR1 SNHLY and CDR2 FYNNEI. The DNA for the CDR3 is TGTGCCAGCAGTCACTACGAGCAGTACTTC. Translation gives CASSHYEQYF.

The rearrangement uses TRBV28 and TRBJ2-2, with D perhaps matching TRBD2 (6 bases). The CDR3 covers 14 residues. Trimming pared 6 bases from V and 3 bases from J, leaving 11 bases between. Germline lookup yields CDR1 MDHEN and CDR2 SYDVKM. CDR3 sequence reads: CASSTGTYTGELFF. DNA for the CDR3: TGTGCCAGCAGCACTGGGACTTACACCGGGGAGCTGTTTTTT.